This TCR beta chain came from a study of CD8 T cells in Susac syndrome. Study summary: Clinical remission applied to roughly 8 sequenced Susac syndrome patients, and six had active disease.

The study sequenced TCR beta in blood CD8+ and CD4+ T cells. The V end lost 3 bases, the J end lost 7 bases, and 9 bases lay between the germline ends. The germline V gene has CDR1 MNHEY and CDR2 SMNVEV (reference sequence). The CDR3 contains 13 residues. RNA, at about 0.5 to 1 ug, was reverse transcribed with random hexamers. The method of amplification for TCR beta CDR3 was immunoSEQ multiplex PCR, covering 54 Vbeta and 13 Jbeta. A single record per CDR3 protein comes from TCRdb applying MiXCR to the immunoSEQ multiplex PCR reads. Among around 100,000 distinct CDR3 sequences listed, about 95% were seen once.

Sequences were obtained from CD8+ T cells from PBMCs. The chain is built from TRBV27 and TRBJ2-2; D gene uncertain. The TCR was taken from a human donor with Susac syndrome. The CDR3 DNA reads TGTGCCAGCAGTTTCATTCCTGTCGGGGAGCTGTTTTTT. This gives the protein CASSFIPVGELFF.